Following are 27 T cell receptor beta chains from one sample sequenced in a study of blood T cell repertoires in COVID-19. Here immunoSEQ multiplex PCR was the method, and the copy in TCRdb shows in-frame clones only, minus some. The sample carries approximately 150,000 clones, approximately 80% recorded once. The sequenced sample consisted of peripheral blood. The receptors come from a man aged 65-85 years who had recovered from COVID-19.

CDR3 region: CSVYLGLAGVEETQYF. The CDR3 nucleotides read TGCAGCGTTTACCTAGGACTAGCGGGAGTGGAGGAGACCCAGTACTTC. The chain is built from TRBV29-1 and TRBJ2-5; 13 bases align to TRBD2. The V and J ends lost 5 bases and 5 bases, in that order; junction bases with no gene match: 11. The CDR3 extends over 16 amino acids. Germline V gene lookup returns CDR1 SQVTM and CDR2 ANQGSEA. The variable domain in full, with the rest retrieved from reference TRBV29-1 and TRBJ2-5, is SAVISQKPSRDICQRGTSLTIQCQVDSQVTMMFWYRQQPGQSLTLIATANQGSEATYESGFVIDKFPISRPNLTFSTLTVSNMSPEDSSIYLCSVYLGLAGVEETQYFGPGTRLLVL.

CDR3 protein: CASSQDLLKSYEQYF. The DNA for the CDR3 is TGTGCCAGCAGCCAAGATCTACTAAAATCCTACGAGCAGTACTTC. The V and J genes are TRBV3-1 (or the pseudogene TRBV3-2) and TRBJ2-7; D is uncertain. This CDR3 is built from 15 residues. With 0 bases removed from V and 1 base from J, the gap between germline ends came to 10 bases. Germline loops: CDR1 LGHDT, CDR2 YNNKEL (reference sequence).

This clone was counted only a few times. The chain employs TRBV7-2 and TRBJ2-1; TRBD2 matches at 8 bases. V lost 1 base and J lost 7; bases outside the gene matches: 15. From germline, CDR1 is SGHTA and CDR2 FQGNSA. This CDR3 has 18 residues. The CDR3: CASSLVLGGGRPGNEQFF. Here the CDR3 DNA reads TGTGCCAGCAGCTTAGTGCTTGGCGGCGGGAGGCCGGGAAATGAGCAGTTCTTC.

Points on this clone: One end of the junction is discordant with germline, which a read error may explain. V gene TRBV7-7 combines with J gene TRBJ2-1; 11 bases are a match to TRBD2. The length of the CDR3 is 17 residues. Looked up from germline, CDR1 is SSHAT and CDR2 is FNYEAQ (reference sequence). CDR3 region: CASSLSSGRSSYNEQFF. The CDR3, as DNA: TGTGCTAGCAGCTTATCTAGCGGGAGGAGCTCCTACAATGAGCAGTTCTTC.

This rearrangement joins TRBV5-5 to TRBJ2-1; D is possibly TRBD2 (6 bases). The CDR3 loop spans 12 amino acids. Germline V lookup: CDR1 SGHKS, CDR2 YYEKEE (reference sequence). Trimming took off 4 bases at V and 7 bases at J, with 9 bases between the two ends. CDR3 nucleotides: TGTGCCAGCAGCCCCAGCGGGAATGAGCAGTTCTTC. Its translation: CASSPSGNEQFF.

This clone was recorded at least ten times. The CDR3 region is CASIIAGGGTGELFF. For the CDR3, the DNA is TGTGCCAGCATCATAGCGGGAGGGGGTACCGGGGAGCTGTTTTTT. This sequence joins TRBV2 and TRBJ2-2; 11 bases are shared with TRBD2. CDR1 SNHLY and CDR2 FYNNEI come from the germline V gene. V lost 7 bases to trimming and J lost 5 bases; unmatched junction nucleotides: 6. The CDR3 spans 15 residues. Based on the CDR3 plus reference TRBV2 and TRBJ2-2, the full variable domain is EPEVTQTPSHQVTQMGQEVILRCVPISNHLYFYWYRQILGQKVEFLVSFYNNEISEKSEIFDDQFSVERPDGSNFTLKIRSTKLEDSAMYFCASIIAGGGTGELFFGEGSRLTVL.

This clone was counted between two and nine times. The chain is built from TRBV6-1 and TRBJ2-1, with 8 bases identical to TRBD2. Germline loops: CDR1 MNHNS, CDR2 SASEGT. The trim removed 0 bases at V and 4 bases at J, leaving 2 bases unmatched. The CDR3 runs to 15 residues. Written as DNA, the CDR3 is TGTGCCAGCAGTGAAGCTAGCGGGGCATACAATGAGCAGTTCTTC. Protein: CASSEASGAYNEQFF.

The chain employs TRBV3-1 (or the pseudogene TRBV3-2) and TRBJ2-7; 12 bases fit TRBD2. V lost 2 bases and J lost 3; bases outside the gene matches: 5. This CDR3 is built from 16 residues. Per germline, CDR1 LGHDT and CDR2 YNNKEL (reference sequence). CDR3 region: CASSQLAGGAVYEQYF. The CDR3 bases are TGTGCCAGCAGCCAACTAGCGGGAGGGGCAGTCTACGAGCAGTACTTC.

CDR3 amino acids: CASSLVGTSGSDTQYF. The CDR3 DNA reads as TGCGCCAGCAGCTTGGTAGGGACTAGCGGCTCAGATACGCAGTATTTT. This sequence joins TRBV5-1 and TRBJ2-3, with 11 nucleotides matching TRBD2. The CDR3 totals 16 residues. In germline, CDR1 is SGHRS, CDR2 YFSETQ. The ends lost 0 bases at V and 4 bases at J; junction bases unmatched: 4.

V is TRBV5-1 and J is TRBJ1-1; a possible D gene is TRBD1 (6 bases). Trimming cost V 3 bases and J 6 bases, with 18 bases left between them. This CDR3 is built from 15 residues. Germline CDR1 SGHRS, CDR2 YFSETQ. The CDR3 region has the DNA TGCGCCAGCAGCTGGGACCAGGGGTTCGGCGCTGAAGCTTTCTTT. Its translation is CASSWDQGFGAEAFF.

CDR3 DNA: TGTGCCAGCAGTGAGGCAGAGAACACTGAAGCTTTCTTT. It is translated as CASSEAENTEAFF. V gene TRBV6-1 combines with J gene TRBJ1-1; no clear D gene. This CDR3 has 13 amino acids. From germline, CDR1 is MNHNS and CDR2 SASEGT. The ends were cut back, 3 bases at V and 1 base at J, with 6 bases in the middle.

CDR3 sequence (DNA): TGCGCCAGCAGTACCGGGACAGAGACCTATGGCTACACCTTC. It encodes CASSTGTETYGYTF. The chain couples TRBV5-1 to TRBJ1-2, with TRBD1 identical over 7 bases. The ends lost 5 bases at V and 4 bases at J; junction bases unmatched: 8. This CDR3 comprises 14 residues. Germline V gives CDR1 SGHRS, CDR2 YFSETQ.

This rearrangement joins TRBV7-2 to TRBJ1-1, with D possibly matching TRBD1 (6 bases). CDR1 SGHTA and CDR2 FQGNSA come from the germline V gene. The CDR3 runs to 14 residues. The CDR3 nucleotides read TGTGCTTCCAGCCCCCAGGGGAGAAGGACTGAAGCTTTCTTT. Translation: CASSPQGRRTEAFF.

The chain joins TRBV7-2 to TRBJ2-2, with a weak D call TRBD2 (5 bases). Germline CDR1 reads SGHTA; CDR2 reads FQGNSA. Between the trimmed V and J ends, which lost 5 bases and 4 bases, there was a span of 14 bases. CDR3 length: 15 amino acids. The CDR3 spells CASSPLLASTGELFF. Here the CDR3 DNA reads TGTGCCAGCAGCCCCCTCCTAGCAAGCACCGGGGAGCTGTTTTTT.

CDR3 protein: CASSSTSGRAYEQFF. CDR3 bases: TGTGCCAGCAGCTCCACTAGCGGGAGGGCCTATGAGCAGTTCTTC. This chain connects TRBV7-2 to TRBJ2-1, with TRBD2 matching 13 bases. Germline V gene sequence: CDR1 SGHTA, CDR2 FQGNSA. The CDR3 extends over 15 amino acids. V lost 4 bases, J lost 8 bases, and 5 bases stayed unmatched.

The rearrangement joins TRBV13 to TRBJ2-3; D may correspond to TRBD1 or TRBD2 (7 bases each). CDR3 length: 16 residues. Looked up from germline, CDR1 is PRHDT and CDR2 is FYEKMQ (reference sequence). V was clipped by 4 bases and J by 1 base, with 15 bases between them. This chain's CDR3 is CASSSGGGLGTDTQYF. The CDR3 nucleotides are TGTGCCAGCAGCTCAGGGGGGGGATTGGGCACAGATACGCAGTATTTT.

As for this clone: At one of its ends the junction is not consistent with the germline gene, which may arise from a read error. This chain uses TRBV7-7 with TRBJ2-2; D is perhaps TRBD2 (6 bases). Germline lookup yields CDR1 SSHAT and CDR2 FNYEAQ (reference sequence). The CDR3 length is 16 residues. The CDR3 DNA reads TGTGCTAGCAGCGCTGGTTTCGCGGGGCGTACCGGGGAGCTGTTTTTT. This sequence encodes CASSAGFAGRTGELFF. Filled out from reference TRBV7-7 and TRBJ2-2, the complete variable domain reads GAGVSQSPRYKVTKRGQDVTLRCDPISSHATLYWYQQALGQGPEFLTYFNYEAQPDKSGLPSDRFSAERPEGSISTLTIQRTEQRDSAMYRCASSAGFAGRTGELFFGEGSRLTVL.

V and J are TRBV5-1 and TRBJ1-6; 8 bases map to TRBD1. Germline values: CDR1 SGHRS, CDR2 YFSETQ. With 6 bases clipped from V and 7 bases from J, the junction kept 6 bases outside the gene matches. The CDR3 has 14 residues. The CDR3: CASTGGQGNSPLHF. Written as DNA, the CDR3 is TGCGCCAGCACTGGAGGACAGGGAAATTCACCCCTCCACTTT. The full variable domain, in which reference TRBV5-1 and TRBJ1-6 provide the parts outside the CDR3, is KAGVTQTPRYLIKTRGQQVTLSCSPISGHRSVSWYQQTPGQGLQFLFEYFSETQRNKGNFPGRFSGRQFSNSRSEMNVSTLELGDSALYLCASTGGQGNSPLHFGNGTRLTVT.

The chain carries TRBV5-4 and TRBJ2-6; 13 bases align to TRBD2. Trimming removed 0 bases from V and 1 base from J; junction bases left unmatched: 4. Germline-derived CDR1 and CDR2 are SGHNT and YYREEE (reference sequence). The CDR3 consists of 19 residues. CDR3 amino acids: CASSLGLAGGGSGANVLTF. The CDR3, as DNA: TGTGCCAGCAGCTTGGGACTAGCGGGAGGAGGGTCTGGGGCCAACGTCCTGACTTTC.

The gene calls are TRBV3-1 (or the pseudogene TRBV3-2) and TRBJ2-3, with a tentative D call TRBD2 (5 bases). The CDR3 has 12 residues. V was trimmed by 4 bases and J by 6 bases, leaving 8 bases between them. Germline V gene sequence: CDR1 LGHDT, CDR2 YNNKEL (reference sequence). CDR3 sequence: CASSPSSDTQYF. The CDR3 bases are TGTGCCAGCAGCCCTTCTAGCGATACGCAGTATTTT.

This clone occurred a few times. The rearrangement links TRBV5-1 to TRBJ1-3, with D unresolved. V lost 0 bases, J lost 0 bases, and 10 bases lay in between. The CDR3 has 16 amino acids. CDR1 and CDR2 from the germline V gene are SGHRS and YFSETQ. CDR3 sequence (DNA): TGCGCCAGCAGCTTGGATTTGGGAGTCTCTGGAAACACCATATATTTT. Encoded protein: CASSLDLGVSGNTIYF.

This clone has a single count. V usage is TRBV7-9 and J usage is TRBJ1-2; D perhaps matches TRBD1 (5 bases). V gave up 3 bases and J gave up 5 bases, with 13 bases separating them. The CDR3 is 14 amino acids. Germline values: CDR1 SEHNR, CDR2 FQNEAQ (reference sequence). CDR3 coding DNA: TGTGCCAGCAGCTTCCAGACAGCCGAATATGGCTACACCTTC. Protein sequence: CASSFQTAEYGYTF.

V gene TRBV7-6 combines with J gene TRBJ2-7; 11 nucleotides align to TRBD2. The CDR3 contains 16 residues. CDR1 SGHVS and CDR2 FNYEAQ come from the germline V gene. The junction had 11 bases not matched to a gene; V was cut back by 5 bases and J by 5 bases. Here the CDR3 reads CASSPSVAGGRNEQYF. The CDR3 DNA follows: TGTGCCAGCAGCCCGAGTGTAGCGGGAGGGCGGAACGAGCAGTACTTC.

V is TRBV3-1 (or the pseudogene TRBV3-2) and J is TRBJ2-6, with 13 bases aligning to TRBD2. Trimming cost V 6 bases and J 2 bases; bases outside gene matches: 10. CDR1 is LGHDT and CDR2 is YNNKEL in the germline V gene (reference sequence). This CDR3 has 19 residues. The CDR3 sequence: CASSSGLAGRMAGANVLTF. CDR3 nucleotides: TGTGCCAGCAGTTCGGGACTAGCGGGAAGAATGGCTGGGGCCAACGTCCTGACTTTC.

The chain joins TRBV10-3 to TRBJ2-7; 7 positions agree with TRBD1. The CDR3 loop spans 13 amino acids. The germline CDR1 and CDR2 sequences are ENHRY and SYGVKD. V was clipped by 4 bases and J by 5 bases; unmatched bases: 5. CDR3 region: CAISGQGENEQYF. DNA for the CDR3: TGTGCCATCAGTGGACAGGGAGAAAACGAGCAGTACTTC.

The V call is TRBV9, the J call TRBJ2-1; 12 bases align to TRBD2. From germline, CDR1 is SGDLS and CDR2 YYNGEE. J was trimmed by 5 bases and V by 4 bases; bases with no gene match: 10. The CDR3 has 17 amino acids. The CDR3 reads CASSLPQLAGGNNEQFF. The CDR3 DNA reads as TGTGCCAGCAGCCTCCCACAACTAGCGGGAGGAAACAATGAGCAGTTCTTC.

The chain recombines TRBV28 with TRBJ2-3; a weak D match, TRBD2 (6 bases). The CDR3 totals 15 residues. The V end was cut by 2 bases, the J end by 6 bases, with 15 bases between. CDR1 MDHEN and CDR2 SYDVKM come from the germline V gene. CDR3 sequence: CASSLGTHRRDTQYF. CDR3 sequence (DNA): TGTGCCAGCAGTTTAGGGACTCACCGGAGGGATACGCAGTATTTT.